A single sample is the source of the 10 T cell receptor beta chains below, sequenced in a study of T cell repertoires in cytomegalovirus infection. Each CDR3 protein gets one entry after TCRdb re-called the reads with MiXCR. The repertoire holds nearly 450,000 distinct CDR3 sequences, roughly a third seen once, with roughly an eighth in the top ten. Sequencing used PBMCs. The receptors were sampled from a human donor in good health (CMV status not recorded). Some clones in this sample may be carry-over from other donors' samples.

The chain combines TRBV6-5 with TRBJ2-2; D might be TRBD1 (6 bases). With 8 bases removed from V and 0 bases from J, the gap between germline ends came to 19 bases. The germline V gene has CDR1 MNHEY and CDR2 SVGAGI. The CDR3 loop spans 17 amino acids. This chain's CDR3 is CASWPRGLSSNTGELFF. CDR3 DNA: TGTGCCAGCTGGCCCAGGGGCCTATCATCGAACACCGGGGAGCTGTTTTTT.

V gene TRBV7-2 combines with J gene TRBJ1-5; tentative D call: TRBD1 (6 bases). Trimming shortened V by 1 base and J by 7 bases, and 20 bases separated the two germline ends. The CDR3 has 17 residues. Germline V gives CDR1 SGHTA, CDR2 FQGNSA. The CDR3 here is CASSLEGGRWSEQPQHF. The CDR3 coding sequence is TGTGCCAGCAGCTTAGAAGGGGGGAGGTGGTCCGAGCAGCCCCAGCATTTT.

This clonotype was counted between two and nine times. This chain joins TRBV3-1 and TRBJ1-1; D unresolved. This CDR3 has 16 residues. The V gene's germline CDR1 is LGHDT and CDR2 YNNKEL (reference sequence). Trimming took 0 bases from V and 1 from J, leaving 12 bases between them. The CDR3 spells CASSQDPRIRNTEAFF. In nucleotides, the CDR3 is TGTGCCAGCAGCCAAGACCCCAGGATTAGGAACACTGAAGCTTTCTTT.

This sequence joins TRBV2 and TRBJ1-5; D is possibly TRBD1 (6 bases). Germline CDR1 SNHLY, CDR2 FYNNEI. Trimming cost V 6 bases and J 2 bases, with 17 bases left between them. The CDR3 totals 16 residues. The CDR3: CASSEGEFAGNQPQHF. CDR3 in DNA: TGTGCCAGCAGCGAGGGGGAGTTCGCGGGCAATCAGCCCCAGCATTTT.

V is TRBV18 and J is TRBJ1-1, with unresolved D. V lost 9 bases and J lost 3, with 17 bases in between. This CDR3 is 14 amino acids long. Per germline, CDR1 KGHSH and CDR2 LQKENI. CDR3 nucleotides: TGTGCCAGTTTAGCGTCAGAGTCGTACACTGAAGCTTTCTTT. Its translation is CASLASESYTEAFF.

As to this clonotype: The final CDR3 position lacks the conserved phenylalanine or tryptophan, pointing to a likely read error. The V gene is TRBV7-2, the J gene TRBJ1-5; 7 bases align to TRBD1. This CDR3 has 14 amino acids. The germline CDR1 and CDR2 sequences are SGHTA and FQGNSA. After removal of 5 bases from V and 7 bases from J, the junction contained 8 bases not matched to a gene. The CDR3 sequence is CASSGRQGRQPQHP. DNA of the CDR3: TGTGCCAGCAGCGGGAGACAGGGTAGGCAGCCCCAGCATCCT.

The rearrangement links TRBV20-1 to TRBJ1-1; D unresolved. This CDR3 is 14 amino acids long. Per germline, CDR1 DFQATT and CDR2 SNEGSKA (reference sequence). V lost 3 bases, J lost 1 base, and 12 bases lay in between. The DNA for the CDR3 is TGCAGTGCTAGTAGTCAGTGGAGGAACACTGAAGCTTTCTTT. This encodes CSASSQWRNTEAFF.

This clonotype was counted only a few times. V gene TRBV6-5 combines with J gene TRBJ2-2, with 7 positions matching TRBD1. CDR3 length equals 15 residues. The junction had 6 bases not matched to a gene; V was cut back by 4 bases and J by 4 bases. Germline V gene data show CDR1 as MNHEY and CDR2 as SVGAGI. This CDR3 reads CASSSTDRITGELFF. The CDR3 region has the DNA TGTGCCAGCAGTTCCACGGACAGGATCACCGGGGAGCTGTTTTTT.

The chain has TRBV12-3 or TRBV12-4 and TRBJ1-6; D ambiguous. The CDR3 runs to 14 residues. The V end was cut by 3 bases, the J end by 8 bases, with 11 bases between. The CDR3 nucleotides are TGTGCCAGCAGTTTGGTCCCAGAGCATTCACCCCTCCACTTT. Its translation: CASSLVPEHSPLHF.

DNA of the CDR3: TGTGCCAGCAGTTTAATGGGCGCTGAAGCTTTCTTT. This encodes CASSLMGAEAFF. V gene TRBV12-3 or TRBV12-4 combines with J gene TRBJ1-1; no reliable D call. V lost 2 bases and J 6 bases, leaving 7 bases between the germline ends. The CDR3 contains 12 residues.